These 29 T cell receptor beta chains originate from one sample sequenced in a study of OX40 agonist ivuxolimab in advanced cancers. Generated by immunoSEQ multiplex PCR, the TCRdb table keeps only in-frame clones and is missing some. Seen here are approximately 70,000 clones, 65% to 90% observed once, and the top ten hold under 1.5%. The sequenced sample was CD4+ or CD8+ T cells sorted from blood, obtained in a trial of the OX40 agonist ivuxolimab. These receptors all come from an adult with an advanced solid tumor such as melanoma, head and neck, liver or kidney cancer.

The chain recombines TRBV14 with TRBJ1-2; no definite D call. The CDR3 spans 14 residues. The germline V and J ends were trimmed by 1 base and 3 bases, with 9 bases remaining between them. Germline V gene lookup returns CDR1 SGHDN and CDR2 FVKESK. DNA for the CDR3: TGTGCCAGCAGCCAAGGGAGAACTTACTATGGCTACACCTTC. The encoded protein is CASSQGRTYYGYTF.

The V call is TRBV11-3, the J call TRBJ2-3; 8 nucleotides line up with TRBD2. V dropped 5 bases and J dropped 4; count of bases not matched to a gene: 8. Per germline, CDR1 SGHNT and CDR2 YENEEA. The CDR3 totals 15 residues. CDR3 nucleotide sequence: TGTGCCAGCAGCCCCCTGGGAGCGGGGGCAGATACGCAGTATTTT. Translated, it gives CASSPLGAGADTQYF. The full variable domain, completed using reference TRBV11-3 and TRBJ2-3, is EAGVVQSPRYKIIEKKQPVAFWCNPISGHNTLYWYLQNLGQGPELLIRYENEEAVDDSQLPKDRFSAERLKGVDSTLKIQPAELGDSAVYLCASSPLGAGADTQYFGPGTRLTVL.

The chain combines TRBV11-2 with TRBJ2-7; a possible D gene is TRBD2 (5 bases). V shed 1 base and J shed 4 bases, with 11 bases lying between them. Germline CDR1 reads SGHAT; CDR2 reads FQNNGV. The CDR3 runs 14 residues. Written as DNA, the CDR3 is TGTGCCAGCAGCTTAGGAGGGATTTTTTACGAGCAGTACTTC. Amino acid sequence: CASSLGGIFYEQYF. The variable domain in full, completed from reference TRBV11-2 and TRBJ2-7, reads EAGVAQSPRYKIIEKRQSVAFWCNPISGHATLYWYQQILGQGPKLLIQFQNNGVVDDSQLPKDRFSAERLKGVDSTLKIQPAKLEDSAVYLCASSLGGIFYEQYFGPGTRLTVT.

The chain joins TRBV10-3 to TRBJ2-1; 7 bases fit TRBD2. CDR3 length equals 14 residues. CDR1 and CDR2 from the germline V gene are ENHRY and SYGVKD. V was pared by 3 bases and J by 9 bases, with 8 bases of the junction left unmatched. In DNA, the CDR3 is TGTGCCATCAGTGACGGGACTACCAGCACTGAGCAGTTCTTC. Translating gives CAISDGTTSTEQFF.

The rearrangement joins TRBV7-2 to TRBJ1-5; unclear D gene. The CDR3 is made up of 14 amino acids. The V and J ends lost 5 bases and 6 bases respectively, with 14 bases between them. Germline CDR1 is SGHTA and CDR2 is FQGNSA. This CDR3 reads CASSPSWGGQPQHF. The CDR3 region has the DNA TGTGCCAGCAGCCCTAGCTGGGGAGGTCAGCCCCAGCATTTT.

As DNA, the CDR3 is TGTGCCAGCAGCCCCCCCGGCTACAGCCAGAATAGCAATCAGCCCCAGCATTTT. It is translated as CASSPPGYSQNSNQPQHF. This chain links TRBV16 with TRBJ1-5; D not resolved. Germline-derived CDR1 and CDR2 are KGHSY and FQNENV. Between the trimmed V and J ends, which lost 4 bases and 0 bases, there was a span of 19 bases. This CDR3 has 18 amino acids.

The rearrangement uses TRBV7-9 and TRBJ2-4, with 9 bases identical to TRBD2. After removal of 5 bases from V and 8 bases from J, the junction contained 7 bases not matched to a gene. Germline V CDR1 and CDR2: SEHNR, FQNEAQ (reference sequence). The CDR3 has 14 amino acids. The chain's CDR3 is CASSPRGGEDIQYF. The CDR3 coding sequence is TGTGCCAGCAGCCCGCGGGGGGGCGAGGACATTCAGTACTTC.

This clone was counted a single time. The genes are TRBV20-1 and TRBJ2-3; D is unresolved. The V gene's germline CDR1 is DFQATT and CDR2 SNEGSKA (reference sequence). The CDR3 extends over 10 amino acids. The V end lost 7 bases, the J end lost 4 bases, and 6 bases lay between the germline ends. The CDR3 here is CSVVADTQYF. CDR3 nucleotide sequence: TGCAGTGTGGTGGCAGATACGCAGTATTTT.

The chain recombines TRBV11-2 with TRBJ2-1; 11 bases are a match to TRBD2. Germline V lookup: CDR1 SGHAT, CDR2 FQNNGV. Trimming cost V 3 bases and J 4 bases; bases outside gene matches: 5. The CDR3 is 16 amino acids. Here the CDR3 DNA reads TGTGCCAGCAGCTTCCCCCTAGCGGGGGGTTACAATGAGCAGTTCTTC. This encodes CASSFPLAGGYNEQFF.

The chain links TRBV15 to TRBJ2-5; D remains unclear. This CDR3 spans 13 amino acids. V lost 0 bases and J 2 bases, leaving 4 bases between the germline ends. CDR1 is LNHNV and CDR2 is YYDKDF in the germline V gene (reference sequence). CDR3 sequence (DNA): TGTGCCACCAGCAGAGAGGAACAAGAGACCCAGTACTTC. Encoded protein: CATSREEQETQYF. The whole variable domain, filled in from reference TRBV15 and TRBJ2-5, reads DAMVIQNPRYQVTQFGKPVTLSCSQTLNHNVMYWYQQKSSQAPKLLFHYYDKDFNNEADTPDNFQSRRPNTSFCFLDIRSPGLGDTAMYLCATSREEQETQYFGPGTRLLVL.

The chain employs TRBV5-6 and TRBJ2-7, with 7 bases identical to TRBD1. V lost 3 bases, J lost 7 bases, and 10 bases stayed unmatched. Per the germline V gene, CDR1 is SGHDT and CDR2 is YYEEEE. The CDR3 consists of 14 residues. The CDR3 sequence is CASSSTGQSAEQYF. The CDR3 nucleotides are TGTGCCAGCAGCTCGACGGGACAGTCGGCGGAGCAGTACTTC. The complete variable domain, with remaining parts taken from reference TRBV5-6 and TRBJ2-7, reads DAGVTQSPTHLIKTRGQQVTLRCSPKSGHDTVSWYQQALGQGPQFIFQYYEEEERQRGNFPDRFSGHQFPNYSSELNVNALLLGDSALYLCASSSTGQSAEQYFGPGTRLTVT.

The gene calls are TRBV9 and TRBJ1-6; 8 nucleotides line up with TRBD1. The CDR3 runs 15 residues. V was pared by 5 bases and J by 6 bases, with 7 bases of the junction left unmatched. The germline gives CDR1 SGDLS, CDR2 YYNGEE. CDR3 region: CASSPGQGGNSPLHF. The CDR3 DNA is TGTGCCAGCAGTCCCGGACAGGGAGGTAATTCACCCCTCCACTTT. The whole variable domain, filled in from reference TRBV9 and TRBJ1-6, reads DSGVTQTPKHLITATGQRVTLRCSPRSGDLSVYWYQQSLDQGLQFLIQYYNGEERAKGNILERFSAQQFPDLHSELNLSSLELGDSALYFCASSPGQGGNSPLHFGNGTRLTVT.

The chain uses TRBV7-6 and TRBJ2-6; D is unclear. CDR1 is SGHVS, CDR2 FNYEAQ, per germline. This CDR3 comprises 16 residues. V was trimmed by 2 bases and J by 0 bases, leaving 8 bases between them. The CDR3 here is CASSLLSSSGANVLTF. The CDR3 DNA reads as TGTGCCAGCAGCTTATTAAGCAGCTCTGGGGCCAACGTCCTGACTTTC.

J is TRBJ1-4 and V is TRBV6-6; tentatively, D is TRBD1 (5 bases). Trimming took 6 bases from V and 5 from J, leaving 10 bases between them. The CDR3 covers 13 residues. Germline-derived CDR1 and CDR2 are MNHNY and SVGAGI (reference sequence). CDR3 protein: CASRRGGNEKLFF. The CDR3 DNA reads TGTGCCAGCAGACGCGGGGGGAATGAAAAACTGTTTTTT.

J is TRBJ2-3 and V is TRBV5-1, with 7 bases matching TRBD2. CDR3 length equals 12 residues. The V gene end was trimmed by 4 bases and the J gene end by 4 bases; junction bases not matched to a gene: 0. The germline CDR1 and CDR2 sequences are SGHRS and YFSETQ. CDR3 DNA: TGCGCCAGCAGCGGGGGGGCAGATACGCAGTATTTT. Protein sequence: CASSGGADTQYF.

V is TRBV6-4 and J is TRBJ1-1; D is perhaps TRBD1 (5 bases). V lost 6 bases and J lost 1, with 9 bases in between. Germline V gives CDR1 MRHNA, CDR2 SNTAGT. CDR3 length: 13 amino acids. The chain's CDR3 is CASRGTENTEAFF. The CDR3 DNA reads TGTGCCAGCAGGGGGACGGAGAACACTGAAGCTTTCTTT.

CDR3: CASLGQGHNQPQHF. CDR3 coding DNA: TGTGCCAGTTTGGGACAGGGGCACAATCAGCCCCAGCATTTT. The V call is TRBV19, the J call TRBJ1-5; 10 positions match TRBD1. V shed 8 bases and J 3 bases; nucleotides not matched to a gene: 4. This CDR3 contains 14 residues. Germline CDR1 and CDR2: LNHDA and SQIVND (reference sequence).

The chain carries TRBV5-1 and TRBJ1-2; tentative D call: TRBD1 (5 bases). Germline assignment: CDR1 SGHRS and CDR2 YFSETQ. V was shortened by 4 bases and J by 3 bases, with 13 bases between the two germline ends. The CDR3 totals 14 residues. The DNA for the CDR3 is TGCGCCAGCAGCCCGGGGGACCGTCACTATGGCTACACCTTC. Protein product: CASSPGDRHYGYTF.

The chain joins TRBV6-6 to TRBJ2-3; unclear D gene. The CDR3 loop spans 13 amino acids. Germline-derived CDR1 and CDR2 are MNHNY and SVGAGI (reference sequence). Trimming stripped 4 bases from V and 4 bases from J, with 9 bases between. DNA of the CDR3: TGTGCCAGCAGTTCAGGTGTTCCAGATACGCAGTATTTT. Amino acids: CASSSGVPDTQYF.

The chain combines TRBV19 with TRBJ1-6, with 9 nucleotides matching TRBD1. Germline V gene sequence: CDR1 LNHDA, CDR2 SQIVND (reference sequence). This CDR3 is 14 amino acids long. Trimming removed 5 bases from V and 7 bases from J; junction bases left unmatched: 3. The CDR3 protein is CASSQTGGNSPLHF. The CDR3 nucleotides are TGTGCCAGTAGTCAGACAGGGGGGAATTCACCCCTCCACTTT.

This sequence joins TRBV19 and TRBJ2-7, with TRBD1 matching 8 bases. Trimming took 7 bases from V and 2 from J; bases not matched to a gene: 7. CDR3 length: 14 residues. Germline lookup yields CDR1 LNHDA and CDR2 SQIVND (reference sequence). The DNA for the CDR3 is TGTGCCAGTAAAATCGGACAGGGACCCTACGAGCAGTACTTC. Translation gives CASKIGQGPYEQYF. Complete variable domain (other parts from reference TRBV19 and TRBJ2-7): DGGITQSPKYLFRKEGQNVTLSCEQNLNHDAMYWYRQDPGQGLRLIYYSQIVNDFQKGDIAEGYSVSREKKESFPLTVTSAQKNPTAFYLCASKIGQGPYEQYFGPGTRLTVT.

The chain uses TRBV5-4 and TRBJ1-4, with D perhaps matching TRBD1 (5 bases). From germline, CDR1 is SGHNT and CDR2 YYREEE (reference sequence). This CDR3 comprises 14 residues. The ends were cut back, 3 bases at V and 5 bases at J, with 11 bases in the middle. DNA for the CDR3: TGTGCCAGCAGCTCTCTCAGGGTGAATGAAAAACTGTTTTTT. It encodes CASSSLRVNEKLFF.

The chain links TRBV18 to TRBJ1-4; maybe TRBD1 (6 bases). V dropped 6 bases and J dropped 6 bases, with 14 bases sitting between them. The CDR3 has 14 residues. The germline V gene encodes CDR1 KGHSH and CDR2 LQKENI. The CDR3 protein is CASSRPGDDEKLFF. In DNA, the CDR3 is TGTGCCAGCTCGCGCCCAGGGGATGATGAAAAACTGTTTTTT.

The chain couples TRBV13 to TRBJ2-4; D remains ambiguous. Germline V lookup: CDR1 PRHDT, CDR2 FYEKMQ (reference sequence). This CDR3 comprises 15 residues. V lost 1 base, J lost 2 bases, and 9 bases lay in between. The CDR3 region has the DNA TGTGCCAGCAGCTTAGCTGGGTCGTCCAAAAACATTCAGTACTTC. As protein: CASSLAGSSKNIQYF.

Only one count was recorded for this clone. V is TRBV4-1 and J is TRBJ2-1, with D possibly being TRBD1 or TRBD2 (6 bases each). The CDR3 sequence is 16 residues long. Looked up from germline, CDR1 is MGHRA and CDR2 is YSYEKL. Trimming removed 0 bases from V and 4 bases from J, with 13 bases in between. The CDR3 DNA follows: TGCGCCAGCAGCCAAGATAGTACAGGGACTTACAATGAGCAGTTCTTC. Its protein product is CASSQDSTGTYNEQFF.

This chain connects TRBV5-1 to TRBJ2-6; D is unclear. The germline gives CDR1 SGHRS, CDR2 YFSETQ. The CDR3 covers 18 residues. Trimming cost V 1 base and J 4 bases, with 18 bases left between them. The CDR3 reads CASSLRWVPVAGANVLTF. The CDR3 DNA is TGCGCCAGCAGCTTGAGGTGGGTTCCGGTGGCGGGGGCCAACGTCCTGACTTTC.

This chain joins TRBV10-3 and TRBJ2-7; the D call may be TRBD1 or TRBD2 (5 bases each). Trimming stripped 6 bases from V and 2 bases from J, with 8 bases between. Germline loops: CDR1 ENHRY, CDR2 SYGVKD. The length of the CDR3 is 12 residues. CDR3 region: CAIRGRAYEQYF. CDR3 DNA: TGTGCCATCAGGGGACGGGCCTACGAGCAGTACTTC.

In this sample, this clone turned up once. The chain recombines TRBV7-9 with TRBJ1-2; 7 bases are a match to TRBD1. The V segment lost 7 bases and the J segment 4 bases; nucleotides outside the gene matches: 12. The CDR3 length is 15 residues. The germline V gene has CDR1 SEHNR and CDR2 FQNEAQ (reference sequence). This chain's CDR3 is CASTGRDSPFYGYTF. For the CDR3, the DNA is TGTGCCAGCACGGGCCGGGACAGTCCCTTCTATGGCTACACCTTC.

The chain combines TRBV5-4 with TRBJ2-5, with 9 bases fitting TRBD2. Germline trimming cut 4 bases from V and 1 base from J; bases unmatched to any gene: 11. The CDR3 consists of 17 residues. Germline values: CDR1 SGHNT, CDR2 YYREEE (reference sequence). CDR3 protein: CASSRAGGQLTQETQYF. CDR3 DNA sequence: TGTGCCAGCAGCCGAGCGGGGGGCCAACTAACCCAAGAGACCCAGTACTTC.